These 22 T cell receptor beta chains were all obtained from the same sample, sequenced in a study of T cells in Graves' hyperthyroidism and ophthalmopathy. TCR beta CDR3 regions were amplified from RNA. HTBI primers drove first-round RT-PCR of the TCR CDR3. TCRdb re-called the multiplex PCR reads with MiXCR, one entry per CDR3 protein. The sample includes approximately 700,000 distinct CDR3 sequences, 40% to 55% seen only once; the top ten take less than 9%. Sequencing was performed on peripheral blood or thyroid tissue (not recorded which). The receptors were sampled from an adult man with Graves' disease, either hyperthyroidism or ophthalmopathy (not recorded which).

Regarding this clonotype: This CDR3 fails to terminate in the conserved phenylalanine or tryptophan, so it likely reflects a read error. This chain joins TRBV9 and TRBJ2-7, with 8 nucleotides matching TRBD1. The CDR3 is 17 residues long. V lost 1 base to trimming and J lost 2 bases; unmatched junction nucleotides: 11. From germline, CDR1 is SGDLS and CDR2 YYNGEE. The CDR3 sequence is CASSVSGQGAGTYEQYL. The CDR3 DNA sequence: TGTGCCAGCAGCGTATCGGGGCAGGGGGCCGGCACCTACGAGCAGTACCTC.

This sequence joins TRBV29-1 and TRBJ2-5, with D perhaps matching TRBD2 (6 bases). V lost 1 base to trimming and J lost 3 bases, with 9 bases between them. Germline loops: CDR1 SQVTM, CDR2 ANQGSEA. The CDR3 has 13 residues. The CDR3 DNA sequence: TGCAGCGTTGAAGGGCGGGGAGAAGAGACCCAGTACTTC. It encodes CSVEGRGEETQYF.

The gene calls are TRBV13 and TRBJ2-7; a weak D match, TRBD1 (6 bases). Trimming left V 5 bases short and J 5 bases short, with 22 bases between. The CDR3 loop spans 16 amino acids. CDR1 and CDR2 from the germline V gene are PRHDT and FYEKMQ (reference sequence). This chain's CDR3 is CASSPCPGAGVHEQYF. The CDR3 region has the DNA TGTGCCAGCAGCCCCTGCCCCGGGGCAGGGGTTCACGAGCAGTACTTC.

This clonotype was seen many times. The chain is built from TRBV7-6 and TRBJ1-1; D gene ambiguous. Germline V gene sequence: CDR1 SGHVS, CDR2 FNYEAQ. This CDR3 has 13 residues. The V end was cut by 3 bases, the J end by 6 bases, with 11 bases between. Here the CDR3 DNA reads TGTGCCAGCAGCTTTGACCCTGGGGCTGAAGCTTTCTTT. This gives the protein CASSFDPGAEAFF.

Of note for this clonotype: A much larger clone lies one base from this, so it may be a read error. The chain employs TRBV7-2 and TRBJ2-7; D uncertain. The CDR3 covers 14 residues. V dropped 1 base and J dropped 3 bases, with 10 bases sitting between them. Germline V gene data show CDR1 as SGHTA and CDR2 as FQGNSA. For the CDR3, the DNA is TGTACCAGCAGCTTAGGGGGATCCGGCTACGAGCAGTACTTC. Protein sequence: CTSSLGGSGYEQYF.

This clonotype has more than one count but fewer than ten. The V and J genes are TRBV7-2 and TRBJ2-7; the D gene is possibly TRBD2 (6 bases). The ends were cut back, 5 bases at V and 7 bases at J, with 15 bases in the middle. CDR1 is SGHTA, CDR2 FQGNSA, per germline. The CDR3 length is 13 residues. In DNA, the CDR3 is TGTGCCAGCAGCCAATTTGGGAGCGGGGAGCAGTACTTC. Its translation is CASSQFGSGEQYF.

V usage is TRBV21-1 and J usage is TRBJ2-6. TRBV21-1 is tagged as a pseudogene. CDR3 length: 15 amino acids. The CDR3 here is CASSTGTSGANVLTF. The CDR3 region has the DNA TGTGCCAGCAGCACCGGGACCTCTGGGGCCAACGTCCTGACTTTC.

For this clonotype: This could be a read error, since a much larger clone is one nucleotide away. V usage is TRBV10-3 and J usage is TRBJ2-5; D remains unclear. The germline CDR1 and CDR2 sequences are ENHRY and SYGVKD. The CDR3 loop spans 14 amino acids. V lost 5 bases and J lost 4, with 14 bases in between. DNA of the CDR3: TGTGCCATCAGTTTCCCCGAGAGCGCAGAGACCCAGTACTTC. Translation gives CAISFPESAETQYF.

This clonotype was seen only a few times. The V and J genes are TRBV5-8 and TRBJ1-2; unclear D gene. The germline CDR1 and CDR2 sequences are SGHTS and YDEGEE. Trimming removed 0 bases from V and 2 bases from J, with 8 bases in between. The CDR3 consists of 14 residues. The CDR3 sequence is CASSLVTGNYGYTF. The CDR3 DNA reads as TGTGCCAGCAGCTTGGTGACGGGGAACTATGGCTACACCTTC. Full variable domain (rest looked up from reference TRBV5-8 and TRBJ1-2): EAGVTQSPTHLIKTRGQQATLRCSPISGHTSVYWYQQALGLGLQFLLWYDEGEERNRGNFPPRFSGRQFPNYSSELNVNALELEDSALYLCASSLVTGNYGYTFGSGTRLTVV.

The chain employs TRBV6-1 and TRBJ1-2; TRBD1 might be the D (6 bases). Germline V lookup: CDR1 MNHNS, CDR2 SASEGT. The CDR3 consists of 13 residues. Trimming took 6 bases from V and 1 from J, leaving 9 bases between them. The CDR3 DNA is TGTGCCAGCAGAGGACAGAGTAACTATGGCTACACCTTC. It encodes CASRGQSNYGYTF.

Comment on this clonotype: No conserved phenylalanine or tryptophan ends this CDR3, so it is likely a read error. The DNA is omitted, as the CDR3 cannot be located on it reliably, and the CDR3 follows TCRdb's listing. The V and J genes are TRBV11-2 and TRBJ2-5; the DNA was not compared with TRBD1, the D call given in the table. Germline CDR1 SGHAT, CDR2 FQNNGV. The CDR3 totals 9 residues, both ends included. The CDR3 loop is CASSLAGGQ.

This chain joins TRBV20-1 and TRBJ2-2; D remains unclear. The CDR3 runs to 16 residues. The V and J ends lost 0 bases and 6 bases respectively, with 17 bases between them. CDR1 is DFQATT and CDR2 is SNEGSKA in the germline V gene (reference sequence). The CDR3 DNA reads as TGCAGTGCTAGAGATGGGAAGGGAAGAGCACCCGGGGAGCTGTTTTTT. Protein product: CSARDGKGRAPGELFF.

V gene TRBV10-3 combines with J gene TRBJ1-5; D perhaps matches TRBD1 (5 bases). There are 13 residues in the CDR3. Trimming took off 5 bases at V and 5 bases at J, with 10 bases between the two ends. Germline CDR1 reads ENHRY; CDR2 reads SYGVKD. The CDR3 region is CAISTGGDQPQHF. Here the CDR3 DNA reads TGTGCCATCAGTACGGGGGGGGATCAGCCCCAGCATTTT.

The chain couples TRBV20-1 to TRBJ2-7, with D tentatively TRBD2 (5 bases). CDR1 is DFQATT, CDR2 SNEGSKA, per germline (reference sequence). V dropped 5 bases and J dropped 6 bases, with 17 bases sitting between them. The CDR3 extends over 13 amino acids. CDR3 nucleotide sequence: TGCAGTGCTCGATACGGGATGGCACTCGAGCAGTACTTC. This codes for CSARYGMALEQYF.

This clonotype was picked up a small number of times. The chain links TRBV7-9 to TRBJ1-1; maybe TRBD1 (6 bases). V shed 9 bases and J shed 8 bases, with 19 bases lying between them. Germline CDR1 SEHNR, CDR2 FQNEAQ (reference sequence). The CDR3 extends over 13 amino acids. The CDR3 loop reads CASTLHRDGEAFF. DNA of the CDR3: TGTGCCAGTACCCTTCACAGGGACGGCGAAGCTTTCTTT.

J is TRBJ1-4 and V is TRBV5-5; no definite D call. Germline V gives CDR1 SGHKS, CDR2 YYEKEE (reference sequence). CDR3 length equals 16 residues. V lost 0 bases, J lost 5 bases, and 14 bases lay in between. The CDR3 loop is CASSLADGWPNEKLFF. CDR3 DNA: TGTGCCAGCAGCTTGGCCGATGGGTGGCCAAATGAAAAACTGTTTTTT.

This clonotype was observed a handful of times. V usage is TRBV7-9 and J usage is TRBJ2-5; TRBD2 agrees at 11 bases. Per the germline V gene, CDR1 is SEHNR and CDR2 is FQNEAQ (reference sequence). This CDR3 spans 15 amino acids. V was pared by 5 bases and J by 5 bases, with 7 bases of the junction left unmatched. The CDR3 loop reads CASSPLAGGLETQYF. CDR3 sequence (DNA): TGTGCCAGCAGCCCTTTAGCGGGGGGGCTGGAGACCCAGTACTTC.

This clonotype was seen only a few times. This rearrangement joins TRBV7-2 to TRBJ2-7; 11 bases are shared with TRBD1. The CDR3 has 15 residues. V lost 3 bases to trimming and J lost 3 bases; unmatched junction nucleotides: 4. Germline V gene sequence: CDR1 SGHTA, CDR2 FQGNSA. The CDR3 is CASSLGQGDYYEQYF. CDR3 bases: TGTGCCAGCAGCTTGGGACAGGGGGATTACTACGAGCAGTACTTC.

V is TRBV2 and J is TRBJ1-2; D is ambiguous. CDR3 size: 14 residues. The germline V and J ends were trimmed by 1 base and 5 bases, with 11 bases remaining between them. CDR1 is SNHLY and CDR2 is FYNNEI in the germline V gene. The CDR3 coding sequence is TGTGCCAGCAGTGAAGGGACGGACTTTTATGGCTACACCTTC. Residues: CASSEGTDFYGYTF.

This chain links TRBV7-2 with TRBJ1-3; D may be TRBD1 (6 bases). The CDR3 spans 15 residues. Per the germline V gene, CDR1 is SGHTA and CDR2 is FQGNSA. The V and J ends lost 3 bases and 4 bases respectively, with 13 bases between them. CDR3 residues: CASSLGQGRGNTIYF. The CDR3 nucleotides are TGTGCCAGCAGCTTGGGCCAGGGGAGAGGAAACACCATATATTTT.

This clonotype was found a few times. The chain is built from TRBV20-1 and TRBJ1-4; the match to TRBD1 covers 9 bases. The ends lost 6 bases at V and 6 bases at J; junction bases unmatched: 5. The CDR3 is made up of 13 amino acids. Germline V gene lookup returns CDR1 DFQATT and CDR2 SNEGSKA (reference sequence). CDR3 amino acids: CSATGTGYEKLFF. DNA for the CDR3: TGCAGTGCCACCGGGACAGGGTATGAAAAACTGTTTTTT.

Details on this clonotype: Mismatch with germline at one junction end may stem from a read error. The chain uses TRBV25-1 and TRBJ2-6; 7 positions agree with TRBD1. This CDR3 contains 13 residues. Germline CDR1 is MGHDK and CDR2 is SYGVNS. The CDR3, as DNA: TGTGCCAGCAGTGAAGGGACACACAGGGGATCAGCTTTC. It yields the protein CASSEGTHRGSAF.